Listed below are T cell receptor beta chains from one sample, sequenced in a study of Graves' ophthalmopathy and Graves' hyperthyroidism. TCRdb re-called the multiplex PCR reads through MiXCR, storing one row per CDR3 protein. The sample contains hundreds of thousands of distinct CDR3 sequences, 15% to 19% of which appear only once. Sequenced sample: peripheral blood. The receptors were gathered from a woman younger than 30 with stable Graves' hyperthyroidism. CDR3s include the opening cysteine and the closing phenylalanine or tryptophan. Fields, in order: clone size, V gene, D gene, J gene, CDR3 protein, CDR3 DNA. A D gene is named only where the DNA matches it firmly. Expanded clones get a size class; other rows say once, few or many, or leave the size out.

clone_size: few
v_call: TRBV20-1
d_call: TRBD1
j_call: TRBJ2-2
cdr3_aa: CSARGGQGFYTGELFF
cdr3_nt: TGCAGTGCTAGAGGCGGACAGGGTTTTTACACCGGGGAGCTGTTTTTT

clone_size: many
v_call: TRBV2
d_call: TRBD1
j_call: TRBJ2-2
cdr3_aa: CASRPTGGGDTGELFF
cdr3_nt: TGTGCCAGCAGGCCGACAGGGGGCGGTGACACCGGGGAGCTGTTTTTT

clone_size: many
v_call: TRBV12-3/TRBV12-4
d_call: TRBD1
j_call: TRBJ1-5
cdr3_aa: CASSLGVTHRGSQPQHF
cdr3_nt: TGTGCCAGCAGTTTAGGTGTCACACACAGGGGGAGTCAGCCCCAGCATTTT

clone_size: many
v_call: TRBV11-2
d_call: NA
j_call: TRBJ2-2
cdr3_aa: CASSLGPINTGELFF
cdr3_nt: TGTGCCAGCAGCTTAGGCCCCATAAACACCGGGGAGCTGTTTTTT

clone_size: many
v_call: TRBV19
d_call: TRBD1
j_call: TRBJ1-2
cdr3_aa: CAIENPGGPELGYTF
cdr3_nt: TGTGCCATTGAAAATCCAGGGGGCCCAGAACTTGGCTACACCTTC

clone_size: once
v_call: TRBV3-1
d_call: NA
j_call: TRBJ2-2
cdr3_aa: CASSRQGGSGANTGELFF
cdr3_nt: TGTGCCAGCAGTCGACAGGGAGGGAGCGGAGCGAACACCGGGGAGCTGTTTTTT

clone_size: many
v_call: TRBV10-1
d_call: NA
j_call: TRBJ1-1
cdr3_aa: CASSEKGDTEAFF
cdr3_nt: TGCGCCAGCAGTGAGAAGGGCGACACTGAAGCTTTCTTT

clone_size: many
v_call: TRBV10-3
d_call: NA
j_call: TRBJ1-1
cdr3_aa: CAISFDLNTEAFF
cdr3_nt: TGTGCCATCAGTTTCGACCTTAACACTGAAGCTTTCTTT

clone_size: many
v_call: TRBV5-5
d_call: NA
j_call: TRBJ1-2
cdr3_aa: CASSPVGASNYGYTF
cdr3_nt: TGTGCCAGCAGCCCAGTGGGAGCCTCTAACTATGGCTACACCTTC

clone_size: NA
v_call: TRBV11-2
d_call: NA
j_call: TRBJ2-7
cdr3_aa: CASRRSGYEQYF
cdr3_nt: TGTGCCAGCAGGCGGAGTGGCTACGAGCAGTACTTC

clone_size: many
v_call: TRBV2
d_call: TRBD2
j_call: TRBJ2-5
cdr3_aa: CASRGTGTSISETQYF
cdr3_nt: TGTGCCAGCAGGGGGACCGGGACTAGCATTTCAGAGACCCAGTACTTC

clone_size: NA
v_call: TRBV11-3
d_call: TRBD1
j_call: TRBJ1-6
cdr3_aa: CASSFSQDRVSPLHF
cdr3_nt: TGTGCCAGCAGCTTTTCCCAGGACAGGGTTTCACCCCTCCACTTT

clone_size: NA
v_call: TRBV7-2
d_call: NA
j_call: TRBJ1-5
cdr3_aa: CASSLGMLYQPQHF
cdr3_nt: TGTGCCAGCAGCTTAGGGATGTTGTATCAGCCCCAGCATTTT

clone_size: many
v_call: TRBV19
d_call: NA
j_call: TRBJ1-1
cdr3_aa: CASSIFRAAMNTEAFF
cdr3_nt: TGTGCCAGTAGTATCTTCAGGGCAGCTATGAACACTGAAGCTTTCTTT

clone_size: many
v_call: TRBV5-1
d_call: NA
j_call: TRBJ1-1
cdr3_aa: CASSLYNVNTEAFF
cdr3_nt: TGCGCCAGCAGCTTGTATAATGTGAACACTGAAGCTTTCTTT

clone_size: many
v_call: TRBV20-1
d_call: TRBD1
j_call: TRBJ1-5
cdr3_aa: CSARQGVNQPQHF
cdr3_nt: TGCAGTGCTCGACAGGGGGTTAATCAGCCCCAGCATTTT

clone_size: many
v_call: TRBV2
d_call: NA
j_call: TRBJ1-1
cdr3_aa: CASIGNTEAFF
cdr3_nt: TGTGCCAGCATTGGGAACACTGAAGCTTTCTTT

clone_size: many
v_call: TRBV28
d_call: NA
j_call: TRBJ1-2
cdr3_aa: CASTSADYYGYTF
cdr3_nt: TGTGCCAGCACCTCGGCGGATTACTATGGCTACACCTTC